One and the same sample provided the 25 T cell receptor beta chains below, sequenced in a study of immune heterogeneity within non-small cell lung tumors (dated 2018 in TCRdb). Sequencing relied on a HiSeq X Ten. The TCR beta CDR3 region was amplified with a multiplex PCR system whose first round of around 11 cycles used 32 V-gene forward primers and 13 J-gene reverse primers. Clones were called with MiXCR by TCRdb after fastp trimmed the public reads at Q25, and only in-frame beta chains were retained. Each entry merges the rows of one CDR3 protein and shows their most common DNA and genes. A total of around 20,000 distinct CDR3 sequences appear in this sample, less than 35% of them only once. Of the sample, 3.5% to 4.5% is held by the ten largest clones. For the TCR template, genomic DNA was extracted from bulk tumor tissue, and roughly 600 ng of gDNA was amplified for each sample. During surgery, several biopsies were collected from each primary tumor and placed as far from one another as possible within the tumor mass. The study cohort was described as untreated, and patients were newly diagnosed NSCLC cases undergoing curative surgery.

The sequenced sample was lung tumor tissue. Receptors were obtained from a man aged 35 to 55 with non-small cell lung cancer.

The V gene is TRBV24-1, the J gene TRBJ2-1; D remains unclear. V was trimmed by 9 bases and J by 1 base, leaving 12 bases between them. Germline CDR1 and CDR2: KGHDR and SFDVKD. The CDR3 length is 14 residues. CDR3 amino acids: CATQSRHSYNEQFF. CDR3 coding DNA: TGTGCCACCCAATCCAGACATTCCTACAATGAGCAGTTCTTC.

There are many counts of this clonotype. The chain uses TRBV6-1 and TRBJ1-2; TRBD1 agrees at 7 bases. Germline CDR1 MNHNS, CDR2 SASEGT. V lost 5 bases, J lost 1 base, and 7 bases stayed unmatched. The CDR3 sequence is 15 residues long. The CDR3 reads CASSRRTGLNYGYTF. CDR3 coding DNA: TGTGCCAGCAGTCGACGGACAGGCCTTAACTATGGCTACACCTTC.

The chain's CDR3 is CASSQGMATGELFF. The CDR3 DNA reads as TGTGCCAGCAGCCAAGGAATGGCCACCGGGGAGCTGTTTTTT. This rearrangement joins TRBV14 to TRBJ2-2; no firm D call. The CDR3 sequence is 14 residues long. Trimming cost V 1 base and J 4 bases, with 7 bases left between them. Germline-derived CDR1 and CDR2 are SGHDN and FVKESK.

A note on this clonotype: This may come from a read error, since a much larger clone is one base off. V and J are TRBV20-1 and TRBJ1-5, with a weak D call TRBD1 (5 bases). Germline CDR1 is DFQATT and CDR2 is SNEGSKA (reference sequence). This CDR3 comprises 13 residues. Trimming removed 6 bases from V and 8 bases from J, with 17 bases in between. CDR3 nucleotide sequence: TGCAGTGCCCTCGTCGGGGGAGGCAAGCCCCAGCATTTT. The encoded protein is CSALVGGGKPQHF.

This chain connects TRBV11-2 to TRBJ1-1; no reliable D call. CDR1 and CDR2 from the germline V gene are SGHAT and FQNNGV. The CDR3 length is 12 residues. V lost 5 bases, J lost 9 bases, and 13 bases lay in between. In nucleotides, the CDR3 is TGTGCCAGCAGCCGGGGAAAGAATCAAGCTTTCTTT. Translating gives CASSRGKNQAFF.

The gene calls are TRBV20-1 and TRBJ2-5, with 10 bases lining up with TRBD1. The CDR3 consists of 13 residues. After removal of 8 bases from V and 3 bases from J, the junction contained 6 bases not matched to a gene. Germline CDR1 reads DFQATT; CDR2 reads SNEGSKA (reference sequence). DNA for the CDR3: TGCAGTATTTGGGGGACAGGGGAAGAGACCCAGTACTTC. It is translated as CSIWGTGEETQYF.

A remark on this clonotype: A clone one base away is much larger, so this may be a read error. The gene calls are TRBV15 and TRBJ1-1; D uncertain. The CDR3 sequence is 13 residues long. The V gene's germline CDR1 is LNHNV and CDR2 YYDKDF (reference sequence). V was pared by 5 bases and J by 6 bases, with 13 bases between. This CDR3 is CATSPLRVSEAFF. Written as DNA, the CDR3 is TGTGCCACCAGCCCCCTACGGGTGTCTGAAGCTTTCTTT.

This clonotype is judged medium-sized. The rearrangement links TRBV7-3 to TRBJ1-1; no definite D call. V was shortened by 2 bases and J by 0 bases, with 4 bases between the two germline ends. This CDR3 comprises 13 residues. The germline gives CDR1 SGHTA, CDR2 FQGTGA. CDR3: CASSLGMNTEAFF. The CDR3 region has the DNA TGTGCCAGCAGCTTAGGGATGAACACTGAAGCTTTCTTT.

The chain has TRBV5-1 and TRBJ1-1; TRBD1 might be the D (5 bases). Trimming took off 0 bases at V and 0 bases at J, with 9 bases between the two ends. The CDR3 spans 15 residues. Per germline, CDR1 SGHRS and CDR2 YFSETQ. As DNA, the CDR3 is TGCGCCAGCAGCTTGGGGGGGACCTTGAACACTGAAGCTTTCTTT. Translation: CASSLGGTLNTEAFF.

This clonotype was counted between two and nine times. The V gene is TRBV6-1, the J gene TRBJ2-3; perhaps TRBD2 as D (5 bases). The CDR3 has 15 amino acids. Trimming stripped 6 bases from V and 3 bases from J, with 16 bases between. Germline CDR1 and CDR2: MNHNS and SASEGT. The CDR3 DNA reads TGTGCCAGCAGGCGGACCCGAGGGAAAACAGATACGCAGTATTTT. This sequence encodes CASRRTRGKTDTQYF.

This clonotype has only a few counts. This rearrangement joins TRBV6-1 to TRBJ2-1, with D possibly being TRBD2 (6 bases). V gave up 3 bases and J gave up 3 bases, with 12 bases separating them. The germline V gene has CDR1 MNHNS and CDR2 SASEGT. The CDR3 consists of 15 residues. In DNA form, the CDR3 reads TGTGCCAGCAGTGAGGAGGGCCAAATCTACAATGAGCAGTTCTTC. This sequence encodes CASSEEGQIYNEQFF.

As concerns this clonotype: A single base separates this from a much larger clone, so it may be a read error. This chain connects TRBV19 to TRBJ2-3; D call uncertain. In germline, CDR1 is LNHDA, CDR2 SQIVND (reference sequence). The CDR3 length is 14 residues. Trimming stripped 6 bases from V and 4 bases from J, with 14 bases between. This chain's CDR3 is CASRKRWSADTQYF. The CDR3 DNA reads as TGTGCCAGTAGAAAGAGGTGGTCCGCAGATACGCAGTATTTT.

The V gene is TRBV4-1, the J gene TRBJ2-1; 8 nucleotides line up with TRBD2. From germline, CDR1 is MGHRA and CDR2 YSYEKL. Unmatched junction bases numbered 4, after V lost 3 bases and J lost 6 bases. This CDR3 is 14 amino acids long. CDR3 bases: TGCGCCAGCAGCCATTTGACTAGCGTCAATGAGCAGTTCTTC. Its protein is CASSHLTSVNEQFF.

This clonotype was counted between two and nine times. This chain joins TRBV20-1 and TRBJ2-3; 8 nucleotides agree with TRBD1. V was pared by 3 bases and J by 0 bases, with 5 bases of the junction left unmatched. Germline lookup yields CDR1 DFQATT and CDR2 SNEGSKA (reference sequence). The CDR3 is 15 amino acids. Here the CDR3 reads CSARTGASSTDTQYF. Written as DNA, the CDR3 is TGCAGTGCTAGGACAGGGGCCTCTAGCACAGATACGCAGTATTTT.

A few counts support this clonotype. The V call is TRBV3-1, the J call TRBJ2-1, with 8 nucleotides matching TRBD1. The V gene end was trimmed by 2 bases and the J gene end by 7 bases; junction bases not matched to a gene: 10. Germline-derived CDR1 and CDR2 are LGHDT and YNNKEL (reference sequence). The CDR3 extends over 16 amino acids. In nucleotides, the CDR3 is TGTGCCAGCAGCCAATCCAGGGGGCGTAGTGTGAATGAGCAGTTCTTC. Its protein product is CASSQSRGRSVNEQFF.

Details on this clonotype: Possible read error: a much larger clone is one base away. The chain couples TRBV15 to TRBJ2-1; D not resolved. The CDR3 contains 15 residues. CDR1 and CDR2 from the germline V gene are LNHNV and YYDKDF (reference sequence). The CDR3: CATSRDPTVYYEQFF. The CDR3 DNA reads as TGTGCCACCAGCAGAGATCCTACAGTCTACTATGAGCAGTTCTTC.

About this clonotype itself: It may be a read error: a sequence one base away is much more abundant. The rearrangement uses TRBV7-3 and TRBJ1-6, with 10 positions matching TRBD1. Looked up from germline, CDR1 is SGHTA and CDR2 is FQGTGA. CDR3 length: 14 amino acids. CDR3 loop: CASSRQGANSPLYF. CDR3 in DNA: TGTGCCAGCAGCCGACAGGGGGCTAATTCACCCCTCTACTTT.

This clonotype was counted many times. The chain carries TRBV6-2 or TRBV6-3 and TRBJ1-3, with D unresolved. Looked up from germline, CDR1 is MNHEY and CDR2 is SVGEGT. This CDR3 has 16 amino acids. V lost 0 bases and J lost 0, with 9 bases in between. CDR3 sequence reads: CASSYSGGGSGNTIYF. CDR3 sequence (DNA): TGTGCCAGCAGTTACTCGGGCGGAGGCTCTGGAAACACCATATATTTT.

This clonotype was detected many times. The CDR3 region is CASSAHRGTTEAFF. CDR3 sequence (DNA): TGTGCCAGCAGTGCCCACAGGGGGACCACTGAAGCTTTCTTT. This sequence joins TRBV6-2 or TRBV6-3 and TRBJ1-1, with TRBD1 matching over 8 bases. After removal of 5 bases from V and 4 bases from J, the junction contained 6 bases not matched to a gene. The germline V gene has CDR1 MNHEY and CDR2 SVGEGT. This CDR3 comprises 14 residues.

On this clonotype itself: A much larger clone sits a single nucleotide away, making a read error possible. The CDR3 nucleotides read TGTGCTAGTGGTCCATCGGGGACCGGGGAGCCGTTTTTT. It specifies CASGPSGTGEPFF. The chain recombines TRBV12-5 with TRBJ2-2; D might be TRBD1 or TRBD2, each matching 5 bases. This CDR3 spans 13 amino acids. Germline V lookup: CDR1 LGHNT, CDR2 FRNRAP.

This chain uses TRBV11-3 with TRBJ2-7; D is uncertain. The germline V gene encodes CDR1 SGHNT and CDR2 YENEEA. This CDR3 has 14 residues. Between the trimmed V and J ends, which lost 3 bases and 4 bases, there was a span of 13 bases. Here the CDR3 DNA reads TGTGCCAGCAGCTTGGGCGAGCTATCTTACGAGCAGTACTTC. It codes for CASSLGELSYEQYF.

The rearrangement joins TRBV24-1 to TRBJ2-3; possible D gene TRBD1, 7 bases. This CDR3 contains 19 residues. With 1 base removed from V and 2 bases from J, the gap between germline ends came to 21 bases. Germline CDR1 reads KGHDR; CDR2 reads SFDVKD. For the CDR3, the DNA is TGTGCCACCAGTGATTTAGGCGGCTTTCAGGGGGAGGTCACAGATACGCAGTATTTT. It encodes CATSDLGGFQGEVTDTQYF.

This clonotype is medium-sized. The V and J genes are TRBV20-1 and TRBJ1-5; maybe TRBD1 (6 bases). The germline CDR1 and CDR2 sequences are DFQATT and SNEGSKA (reference sequence). The CDR3 is made up of 14 amino acids. The V end lost 0 bases, the J end lost 2 bases, and 8 bases lay between the germline ends. In nucleotides, the CDR3 is TGCAGTGCTAGAGAAAGGGGGGGCAATCAGCCCCAGCATTTT. This gives the protein CSARERGGNQPQHF.

This clonotype was detected a few times. The V and J genes are TRBV7-2 and TRBJ1-5; D ambiguous. Germline lookup yields CDR1 SGHTA and CDR2 FQGNSA. V lost 2 bases and J 0 bases, leaving 11 bases between the germline ends. The CDR3 is 16 amino acids. This CDR3 is CASSLSRLNSNQPQHF. CDR3 coding DNA: TGTGCCAGCAGCTTATCTCGGCTGAATAGCAATCAGCCCCAGCATTTT.

In the case of this clonotype: This may be a read error, as it is one base from a much larger clone. The chain employs TRBV12-3 or TRBV12-4 and TRBJ2-7; 7 positions match TRBD2. This CDR3 region has 13 residues. The V gene end was trimmed by 0 bases and the J gene end by 7 bases; junction bases not matched to a gene: 3. CDR3 in DNA: TGTGCCAGCAGTTTAGCACCGGGGGGAGAGCAGTACTTC. Protein: CASSLAPGGEQYF.